This TCR beta chain was identified in a study of beta chain features in type 1 diabetes. General study points: For Type 1 diabetes patients, all four CD4+ subsets carried TCRB CDR3s that were moderately but significantly shorter. Researchers reported that naive, central memory and Treg TCRB repertoires appeared more similar in patients than in healthy donors. Cells with high TCR expression could be over-represented when cDNA is sequenced.

Expressed TCRB transcripts were sequenced after all isolated RNA was converted to cDNA. Sequenced by immunoSEQ multiplex PCR; TCRdb stores in-frame clones only, minus some. The sample contains a few hundred thousand clones, 14% of which appear only once. CDR1 SGHNT and CDR2 YYREEE come from the germline V gene (reference sequence). The V end lost 0 bases, the J end lost 6 bases, and 8 bases lay between the germline ends. The CDR3 extends over 13 amino acids. Concerning this clone: The antigen is undetermined.

CD4+ naive, central memory, regulatory and stem cell-like memory subsets were isolated by sorting on CD45RO/CCR7/CD25/CD127/CD95/CD27. Sequenced sample: naive CD4+ T cells from blood. The chain couples TRBV5-4 to TRBJ2-3; D unresolved. This sequence originates from a man under 40 with type 1 diabetes. The CDR3, as DNA: TGTGCCAGCAGCTTGGTCCCGGAGGATACGCAGTATTTT. It codes for CASSLVPEDTQYF. Full variable domain (remainder filled in from reference TRBV5-4 and TRBJ2-3): ETGVTQSPTHLIKTRGQQVTLRCSSQSGHNTVSWYQQALGQGPQFIFQYYREEENGRGNFPPRFSGLQFPNYSSELNVNALELDDSALYLCASSLVPEDTQYFGPGTRLTVL.